Below, 20 T cell receptor beta chains from the same sample are listed, as sequenced in a study of shared clonotypes between healthy human individuals. Here immunoSEQ multiplex PCR was the method, and the copy in TCRdb shows in-frame clones only, minus some. The sample shows more than 2 million clones, roughly 96% of them seen only once. The sample was naive CD4+ T cells sorted from blood. Subset denoted: CD45RA+ positively selected. The receptors come from a man aged 18 to 29 in good health.

CDR3 nucleotide sequence: TGTGCCAGCAGCGGAACTCTACAGGGGGCGACTGAAGCTTTCTTT. Amino acids: CASSGTLQGATEAFF. V usage is TRBV6-5 and J usage is TRBJ1-1, with TRBD1 matching 9 bases. Germline CDR1 and CDR2: MNHEY and SVGAGI. V lost 6 bases and J lost 5; bases outside the gene matches: 10. The CDR3 sequence is 15 residues long.

The gene calls are TRBV6-1 and TRBJ2-4, with TRBD2 matching over 9 bases. Germline loops: CDR1 MNHNS, CDR2 SASEGT. The ends lost 2 bases at V and 2 bases at J; junction bases unmatched: 4. There are 16 residues in the CDR3. CDR3 sequence: CASSETLAGTKNIQYF. Here the CDR3 DNA reads TGTGCCAGCAGTGAAACCCTAGCGGGGACCAAAAACATTCAGTACTTC.

Here the CDR3 reads CASSLDPGGGNEQFF. CDR3 bases: TGTGCCAGCAGCTTAGATCCGGGAGGGGGTAATGAGCAGTTCTTC. V and J are TRBV11-3 and TRBJ2-1, with 8 bases matching TRBD2. V lost 0 bases to trimming and J lost 7 bases; unmatched junction nucleotides: 5. This CDR3 has 15 amino acids. Per germline, CDR1 SGHNT and CDR2 YENEEA.

V gene TRBV6-5 combines with J gene TRBJ1-2; D is uncertain. The germline gives CDR1 MNHEY, CDR2 SVGAGI. Trimming shortened V by 6 bases and J by 4 bases, and 15 bases separated the two germline ends. The length of the CDR3 is 14 residues. CDR3 sequence: CASSPLAASYGYTF. DNA for the CDR3: TGTGCCAGCAGCCCCCTGGCGGCGAGCTATGGCTACACCTTC.

The chain recombines TRBV2 with TRBJ1-2, with 10 positions matching TRBD1. After removal of 7 bases from V and 7 bases from J, the junction contained 9 bases not matched to a gene. CDR1 is SNHLY and CDR2 is FYNNEI in the germline V gene. The CDR3 sequence is 14 residues long. In DNA form, the CDR3 reads TGTGCCAGCACCGGGGACCGGACAGGGGGTGGCTACACCTTC. This sequence encodes CASTGDRTGGGYTF.

This clone has only one observation. This chain connects TRBV4-3 to TRBJ1-2; D gene ambiguous. The germline V and J ends were trimmed by 0 bases and 1 base, with 3 bases remaining between them. Germline-derived CDR1 and CDR2 are LGHNA and YSLEER. CDR3 length: 13 amino acids. CDR3 amino acids: CASSQDYNYGYTF. CDR3 coding DNA: TGCGCCAGCAGCCAAGATTATAACTATGGCTACACCTTC.

The genes are TRBV6-1 and TRBJ2-7; no clear D. From germline, CDR1 is MNHNS and CDR2 SASEGT. The CDR3 is 13 amino acids. V was cut by 6 bases and J by 2 bases, with 11 bases left in between. The CDR3 DNA reads as TGTGCCAGCAGCTTAAGCCTACCCTACGAGCAGTACTTC. Amino acid sequence: CASSLSLPYEQYF.

The V call is TRBV27, the J call TRBJ1-1; D gene ambiguous. This CDR3 spans 13 amino acids. The germline V gene has CDR1 MNHEY and CDR2 SMNVEV (reference sequence). Trimming stripped 6 bases from V and 0 bases from J, with 8 bases between. The DNA for the CDR3 is TGTGCCAGCAGAACGACGGTGAACACTGAAGCTTTCTTT. Translating gives CASRTTVNTEAFF.

The chain employs TRBV5-6 and TRBJ1-4; D is ambiguous. The V gene's germline CDR1 is SGHDT and CDR2 YYEEEE. V gave up 3 bases and J gave up 3 bases, with 9 bases separating them. The CDR3 contains 14 residues. CDR3 nucleotide sequence: TGTGCCAGCAGCTGGGGAATCGCTAATGAAAAACTGTTTTTT. This gives the protein CASSWGIANEKLFF.

The chain joins TRBV5-6 to TRBJ2-1, with a tentative D call TRBD1 (6 bases). The V gene lost 4 bases and the J gene lost 0 bases, with 11 bases spanning the gap. Germline-derived CDR1 and CDR2 are SGHDT and YYEEEE. This CDR3 has 15 residues. The CDR3, as DNA: TGTGCCAGCAGCCGACAGGTGCCCTCCTACAATGAGCAGTTCTTC. As protein: CASSRQVPSYNEQFF.

This clone appeared a single time. This chain uses TRBV9 with TRBJ1-3; D remains unclear. Between the trimmed V and J ends, which lost 3 bases and 3 bases, there was a span of 4 bases. Per the germline V gene, CDR1 is SGDLS and CDR2 is YYNGEE. The CDR3 is 12 residues long. The CDR3 nucleotides read TGTGCCAGCAGCGATGATGGAAACACCATATATTTT. Its translation is CASSDDGNTIYF.

The CDR3 nucleotides are TGCGCCAGCAGCTGGGGGACACCGAACACTGAAGCTTTCTTT. It codes for CASSWGTPNTEAFF. The gene calls are TRBV5-1 and TRBJ1-1, with a tentative D call TRBD1 (6 bases). Per the germline V gene, CDR1 is SGHRS and CDR2 is YFSETQ. Deletions cut 3 bases from V and 1 base from J, with 10 bases between. The CDR3 loop spans 14 amino acids.

The rearrangement links TRBV4-3 to TRBJ2-3; TRBD2 aligns across 11 bases. The CDR3 has 15 amino acids. Losses at the gene ends were 4 bases for V and 5 bases for J; bases not matched to a gene: 5. In germline, CDR1 is LGHNA, CDR2 YSLEER. CDR3 loop: CASSRSGRAGDTQYF. The CDR3 region has the DNA TGCGCCAGCAGCCGTAGCGGGAGGGCGGGAGATACGCAGTATTTT.

As for this clone: At the DNA level, this CDR3 is encoded by other sequences in the same sample as well. J is TRBJ1-1 and V is TRBV30; the D is unclear. Germline CDR1 and CDR2: GTSNPN and SVGIG (reference sequence). The CDR3 totals 11 residues. V was cut by 5 bases and J by 3 bases, with 7 bases left in between. The CDR3 region is CAWAGDTEAFF. The CDR3 coding sequence is TGTGCCTGGGCAGGAGACACTGAAGCTTTCTTT.

CDR3 residues: CAWDRGRAGYTF. The CDR3 DNA reads TGTGCCTGGGACAGGGGGCGGGCTGGCTACACCTTC. V usage is TRBV30 and J usage is TRBJ1-2; 10 bases match TRBD1. The CDR3 sequence is 12 residues long. After removal of 5 bases from V and 7 bases from J, the junction contained 4 bases not matched to a gene. The V gene's germline CDR1 is GTSNPN and CDR2 SVGIG (reference sequence).

This chain's CDR3 is CASEKAGLNEKLFF. The CDR3 DNA reads TGTGCCAGCGAAAAGGCAGGTCTTAATGAAAAACTGTTTTTT. The chain recombines TRBV19 with TRBJ1-4; no firm D call. This CDR3 has 14 residues. From germline, CDR1 is LNHDA and CDR2 SQIVND (reference sequence). V lost 9 bases, J lost 4 bases, and 15 bases lay in between.

CDR3 nucleotide sequence: TGTGCCAGCAGCTTAACTAGCGGTCAATACAATGAGCAGTTCTTC. Translation gives CASSLTSGQYNEQFF. The rearrangement uses TRBV11-3 and TRBJ2-1, with 8 positions matching TRBD2. This CDR3 spans 15 amino acids. V dropped 2 bases and J dropped 4; count of bases not matched to a gene: 4. The germline gives CDR1 SGHNT, CDR2 YENEEA.

CDR3 loop: CASSDRDSSGNTIYF. The CDR3 DNA reads TGTGCCAGCAGCGACCGGGACAGCTCTGGAAACACCATATATTTT. This chain connects TRBV11-2 to TRBJ1-3, with 7 bases lining up with TRBD1. The germline V gene has CDR1 SGHAT and CDR2 FQNNGV. The J segment lost 0 bases and the V segment lost 5 bases, leaving 4 bases of the junction unmatched. The CDR3 is made up of 15 amino acids.

The rearrangement joins TRBV5-1 to TRBJ2-2, with 13 bases matching TRBD2. The germline gives CDR1 SGHRS, CDR2 YFSETQ. This CDR3 is 19 amino acids long. With 5 bases clipped from V and 5 bases from J, the junction kept 15 bases outside the gene matches. CDR3 amino acids: CASSSTGTSGALGTGELFF. The CDR3 DNA reads as TGCGCCAGCAGTTCTACCGGGACTAGCGGGGCCCTGGGGACCGGGGAGCTGTTTTTT.

The gene calls are TRBV5-6 and TRBJ1-1; D might be TRBD1 (6 bases). V dropped 0 bases and J dropped 2 bases, with 14 bases sitting between them. The CDR3 sequence is 16 residues long. Germline CDR1 SGHDT, CDR2 YYEEEE. The CDR3 protein is CASSLAGRGINTEAFF. The CDR3 DNA is TGTGCCAGCAGCTTGGCCGGGAGGGGGATAAACACTGAAGCTTTCTTT.